These T cell receptor beta chains were read from a single sample in a study of CXCR3-negative and CXCR3-positive naive CD8 T cells. TCRdb re-called the 5' RACE reads; one entry per CDR3 protein, DNA not given. In total, the table holds just under 65,000 distinct CDR3 sequences. The sample taken for sequencing was naive CXCR3+ CD8+ T cells from blood. All receptors derive from a human donor in good health. Some clones in this sample may be carry-over from other donors' samples. CDR3s include the opening cysteine and the closing phenylalanine or tryptophan. Each record gives: V gene, J gene, CDR3 protein.

TRBV7-6,TRBJ2-3,CASSYTGQSTDTQYF
TRBV3-1,TRBJ2-1,CASSQAPPSEQFF
TRBV13,TRBJ1-2,CASSLPGQHYGYTF
TRBV7-9,TRBJ2-3,CASSPRDRVPDTQYF
TRBV6-1,TRBJ2-3,CASRRGLADTDTQYF
TRBV20-1,TRBJ2-7,CSVTSRMSYKQYF
TRBV29-1,TRBJ2-1,CSVVPGLAGYNEQFF
TRBV12-3/TRBV12-4,TRBJ2-5,CASSSLSGEETQYF
TRBV7-9,TRBJ2-7,CASSLVPENYEQYF
TRBV29-1,TRBJ2-2,CSVLLGGSLTGELFF
TRBV14,TRBJ2-7,CASSQDANTGAYEQYF
TRBV2,TRBJ2-1,CASRLSGGLNNEQFF
TRBV6-5,TRBJ1-2,CASSYSKGWVGGYTF
TRBV7-6,TRBJ2-2,CASSSRKATSGSLDTGELFF
TRBV28,TRBJ2-7,CASGVRLTYEQYF
TRBV7-2,TRBJ2-1,CASSEYSGSPYNEQFF
TRBV5-6,TRBJ2-1,CASSWGRSGSNEQFF
TRBV4-1,TRBJ2-5,CASSQIAGGQETQYF
TRBV4-2,TRBJ2-5,CASSQVSPSGVKGTQYF
TRBV7-2,TRBJ2-1,CASSLGTGENEQFF
TRBV29-1,TRBJ2-1,CSVASGRADEQFF
TRBV10-3,TRBJ2-7,CAISSGGYEQYF
TRBV3-1,TRBJ2-1,CASSPDYSGEQFF
TRBV7-2,TRBJ2-1,CASSSQTGVYDEQFF
TRBV28,TRBJ2-3,CASSLWRQGVPTTDTQYF